The T cell receptor (beta chain) described here comes from a study of cytomegalovirus exposure and HLA in healthy donors. In the PCR, 60 Vbeta and 13 Jbeta primers were used. As originally analysed: Per a later analysis, the number of unique TCR beta chains was roughly 80 million, of which around 9.9 million were shared. Clones were sequenced by immunoSEQ multiplex PCR, and TCRdb holds only the in-frame ones, with some missing. V and J calls and clone size are as listed in that table; D and trimming were resolved from the DNA. This listing includes 150,000 or so clones. Broader study findings: Links to common viral pathogens appeared, in a later analysis, for several of the most significant clusters.

Notes on this clone: Its specificity is not known.

Germline values: CDR1 MNHEY, CDR2 SMNVEV (reference sequence). V dropped 5 bases and J dropped 7; count of bases not matched to a gene: 6. The CDR3 has 14 residues. These donors counted as nominally healthy when sampled, but unrecorded immune exposures were likely. The rearrangement links TRBV27 to TRBJ2-1; TRBD2 agrees at 9 bases. The sequencing sample was made of PBMCs. The sequence was collected from a young man in good health and CMV-seronegative. As DNA, the CDR3 is TGTGCCAGCAGTCGGCGGGAGGGCCGGAATGAGCAGTTCTTC. This sequence encodes CASSRREGRNEQFF.